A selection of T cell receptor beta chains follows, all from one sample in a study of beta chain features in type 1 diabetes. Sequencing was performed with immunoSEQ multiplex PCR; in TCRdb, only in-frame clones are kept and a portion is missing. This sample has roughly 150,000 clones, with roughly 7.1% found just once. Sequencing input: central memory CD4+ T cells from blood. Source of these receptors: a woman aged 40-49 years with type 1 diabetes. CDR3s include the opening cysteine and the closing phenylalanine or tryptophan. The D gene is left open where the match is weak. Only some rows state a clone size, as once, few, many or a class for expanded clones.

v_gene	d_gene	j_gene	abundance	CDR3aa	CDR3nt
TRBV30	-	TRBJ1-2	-	CAWSEDRINGYTF	TGTGCCTGGAGTGAGGACAGAATAAATGGCTACACCTTC
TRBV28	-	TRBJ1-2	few	CASSTLNYGYTF	TGTGCCAGCAGTACACTAAACTATGGCTACACCTTC
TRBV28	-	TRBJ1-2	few	CASRNVGSYGYTF	TGTGCCAGCAGGAACGTCGGGAGTTATGGCTACACCTTC
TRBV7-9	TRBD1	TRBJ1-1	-	CAGQLQGSPNTEAFF	TGTGCCGGACAATTACAGGGGTCTCCGAACACTGAAGCTTTCTTT
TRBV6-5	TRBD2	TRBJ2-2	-	CASSLAGRGTGELFF	TGTGCCAGCAGTTTAGCGGGGAGGGGCACCGGGGAGCTGTTTTTT
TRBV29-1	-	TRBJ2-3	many	CSVTVADTQYF	TGCAGCGTAACAGTCGCAGATACGCAGTATTTT
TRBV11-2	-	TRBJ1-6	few	CASSRPVWDTNSPLHF	TGTGCCAGCAGTCGACCTGTTTGGGACACTAATTCACCCCTCCACTTT
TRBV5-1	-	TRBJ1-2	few	CASSQRTANYGYTF	TGCGCCAGCAGCCAAAGGACAGCTAACTATGGCTACACCTTC
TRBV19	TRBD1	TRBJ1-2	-	CASTTGLEDYGYTF	TGTGCCAGTACGACAGGGTTGGAGGACTATGGCTACACCTTC
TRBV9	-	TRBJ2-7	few	CASNLAGTSSYEQYF	TGTGCCAGCAATCTGGCGGGGACCAGCTCCTACGAGCAGTACTTC
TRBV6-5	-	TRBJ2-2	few	CASSWEGGIGTGELFF	TGTGCCAGCAGTTGGGAGGGGGGAATCGGCACCGGGGAGCTGTTTTTT
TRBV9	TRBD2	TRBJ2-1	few	CASSGIAGAPYNEQFF	TGTGCCAGCAGCGGAATAGCGGGAGCACCCTACAATGAGCAGTTCTTC
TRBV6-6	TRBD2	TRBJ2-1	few	CASRPGLAHNEQFF	TGTGCCAGCAGACCGGGACTAGCGCACAATGAGCAGTTCTTC
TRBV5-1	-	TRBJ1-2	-	CASSFSGNQGYTF	TGCGCCAGCAGCTTTTCGGGAAATCAGGGCTACACCTTC
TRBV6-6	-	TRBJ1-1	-	CASSYDGWTTEAFF	TGTGCCAGCAGTTACGACGGTTGGACAACTGAAGCTTTCTTT
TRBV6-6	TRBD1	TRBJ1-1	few	CASSQQGAENTEAFF	TGTGCCAGCAGTCAACAGGGGGCCGAGAACACTGAAGCTTTCTTT
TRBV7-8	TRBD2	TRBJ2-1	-	CASGAGEGSYNEQFF	TGTGCCAGCGGGGCGGGAGAAGGGTCCTACAATGAGCAGTTCTTC
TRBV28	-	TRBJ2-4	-	CASIGARRGRSKNIQYF	TGTGCCAGCATAGGGGCTCGGAGGGGCCGGTCCAAAAACATTCAGTACTTC
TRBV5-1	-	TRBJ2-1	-	CASSPPAGYEQFF	TGCGCCAGCAGCCCGCCTGCGGGGTATGAGCAGTTCTTC
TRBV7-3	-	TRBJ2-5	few	CASSLTGSQETQYF	TGTGCCAGCAGCTTAACGGGCAGCCAAGAGACCCAGTACTTC
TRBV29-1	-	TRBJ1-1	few	CSAKQLEAFF	TGCAGCGCAAAACAGCTTGAAGCTTTCTTT
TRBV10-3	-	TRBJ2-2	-	CAISDRADTGELFF	TGTGCCATCAGTGACAGGGCGGACACCGGGGAGCTGTTTTTT
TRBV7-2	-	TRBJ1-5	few	CASSPGRVGEQPQHF	TGTGCCAGCAGCCCCGGGCGGGTCGGGGAGCAGCCCCAGCATTTT
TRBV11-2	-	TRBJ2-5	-	CASSLDFELWATQYF	TGTGCCAGCAGCTTAGATTTCGAGCTGTGGGCGACCCAGTACTTC
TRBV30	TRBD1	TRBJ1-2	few	CAWSARGGTGDIYGYTF	TGTGCCTGGAGTGCTCGGGGAGGGACAGGGGACATCTATGGCTACACCTTC
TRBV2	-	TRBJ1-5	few	CASSEQGQPQHF	TGTGCCAGCAGTGAACAGGGTCAGCCCCAGCATTTT
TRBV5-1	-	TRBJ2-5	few	CASSLGASGQETQYF	TGCGCCAGCAGCTTGGGGGCCTCAGGCCAAGAGACCCAGTACTTC
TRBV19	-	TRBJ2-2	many	CASSIEELTGELFF	TGTGCCAGTAGTATAGAGGAGCTGACCGGGGAGCTGTTTTTT
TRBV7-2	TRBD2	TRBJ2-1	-	CASVPTSGVYNEQFF	TGTGCCAGCGTACCGACTAGCGGGGTCTACAATGAGCAGTTCTTC
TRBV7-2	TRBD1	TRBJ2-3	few	CASSQRQGGTDTQYF	TGTGCCAGCAGCCAACGACAGGGTGGCACAGATACGCAGTATTTT
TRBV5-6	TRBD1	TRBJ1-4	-	CASGRQGNEKLFF	TGTGCCAGCGGCCGACAGGGGAATGAAAAACTGTTTTTT